This T cell receptor (beta chain) was retrieved from a study of CD8+ T cells in alopecia areata. Treatment noted: oral pan-JAK inhibitor, 5-10 mg twice daily. In each case, RNA was isolated and then reverse transcribed into cDNA as the sequencing template. The data were produced by immunoSEQ multiplex PCR, yet TCRdb's version contains in-frame clones alone and is incomplete. The profile shows 140,000 to 150,000 clones, 50% to 65% of them singletons. This CDR3 region has 11 residues. Deletions cut 4 bases from V and 2 bases from J, with 6 bases between. Per germline, CDR1 SQVTM and CDR2 ANQGSEA. The TCR sequence derives from a human donor with alopecia areata. The sample was CD8+ T cells sorted from blood, taken at week 4, from a patient treated with tofacitinib. The rearrangement uses TRBV29-1 and TRBJ2-7; possibly TRBD1 for D (5 bases). CDR3 residues: CSVGQPYEQYF. The CDR3 bases are TGCAGCGTTGGACAGCCCTACGAGCAGTACTTC.